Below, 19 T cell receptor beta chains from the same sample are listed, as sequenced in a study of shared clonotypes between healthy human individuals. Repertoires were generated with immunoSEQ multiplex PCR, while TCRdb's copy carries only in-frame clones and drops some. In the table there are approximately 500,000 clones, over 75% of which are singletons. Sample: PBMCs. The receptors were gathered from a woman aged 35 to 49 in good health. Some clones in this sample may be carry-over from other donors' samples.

In DNA, the CDR3 is TGTGCCAGTAGTATCAGGACTAGGATGAATGAGCAGTTCTTC. It codes for CASSIRTRMNEQFF. V and J are TRBV19 and TRBJ2-1, with 7 bases lining up with TRBD2. Trimming removed 3 bases from V and 7 bases from J; junction bases left unmatched: 6. This CDR3 is 14 amino acids long. Germline CDR1 reads LNHDA; CDR2 reads SQIVND (reference sequence).

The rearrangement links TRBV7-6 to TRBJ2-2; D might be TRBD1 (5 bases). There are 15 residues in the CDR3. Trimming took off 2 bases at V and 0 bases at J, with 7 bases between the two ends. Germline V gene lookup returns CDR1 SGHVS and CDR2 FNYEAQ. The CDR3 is CASSLPGTNTGELFF. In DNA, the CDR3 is TGTGCCAGCAGCTTACCAGGGACGAACACCGGGGAGCTGTTTTTT.

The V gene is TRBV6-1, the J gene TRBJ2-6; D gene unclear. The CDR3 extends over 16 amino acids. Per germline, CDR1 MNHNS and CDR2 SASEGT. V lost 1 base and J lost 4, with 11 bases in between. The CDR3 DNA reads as TGTGCCAGCAGTGAAGGGTTTGGTCGCGGGGCCAACGTCCTGACTTTC. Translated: CASSEGFGRGANVLTF.

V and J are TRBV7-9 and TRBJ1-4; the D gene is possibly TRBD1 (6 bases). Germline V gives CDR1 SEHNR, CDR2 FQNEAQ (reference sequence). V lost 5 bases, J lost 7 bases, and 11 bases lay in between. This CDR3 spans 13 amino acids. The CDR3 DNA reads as TGTGCCAGCAGCCAACAGGGAGGTGAAAAACTGTTTTTT. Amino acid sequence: CASSQQGGEKLFF.

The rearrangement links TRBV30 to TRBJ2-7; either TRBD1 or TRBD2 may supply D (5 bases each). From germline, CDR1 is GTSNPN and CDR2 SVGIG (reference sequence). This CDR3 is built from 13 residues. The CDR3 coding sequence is TGTGCGGTCGGTCGGGACGGCTCCTACGAGCAGTACTTC. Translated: CAVGRDGSYEQYF.

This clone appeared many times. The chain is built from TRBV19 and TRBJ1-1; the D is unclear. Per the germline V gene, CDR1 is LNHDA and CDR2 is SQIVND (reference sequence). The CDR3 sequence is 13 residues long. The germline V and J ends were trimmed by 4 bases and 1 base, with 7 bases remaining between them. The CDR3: CASSKAENTEAFF. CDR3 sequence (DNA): TGTGCCAGTAGTAAGGCGGAGAACACTGAAGCTTTCTTT.

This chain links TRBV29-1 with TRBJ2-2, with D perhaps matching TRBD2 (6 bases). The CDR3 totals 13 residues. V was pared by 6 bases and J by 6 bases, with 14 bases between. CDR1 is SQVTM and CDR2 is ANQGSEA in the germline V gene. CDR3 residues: CSVRLGGAGELFF. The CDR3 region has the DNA TGCAGCGTACGACTCGGAGGGGCCGGGGAGCTGTTTTTT.

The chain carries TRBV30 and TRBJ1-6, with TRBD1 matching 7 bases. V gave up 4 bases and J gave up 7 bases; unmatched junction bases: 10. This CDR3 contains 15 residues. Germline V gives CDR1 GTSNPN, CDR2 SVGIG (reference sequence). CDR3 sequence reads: CAWTQAAGGNSPLHF. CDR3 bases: TGTGCCTGGACCCAGGCGGCAGGGGGGAATTCACCCCTCCACTTT. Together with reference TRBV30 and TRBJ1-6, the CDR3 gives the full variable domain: SQTIHQWPATLVQPVGSPLSLECTVEGTSNPNLYWYRQAAGRGLQLLFYSVGIGQISSEVPQNLSASRPQDRQFILSSKKLLLSDSGFYLCAWTQAAGGNSPLHFGNGTRLTVT.

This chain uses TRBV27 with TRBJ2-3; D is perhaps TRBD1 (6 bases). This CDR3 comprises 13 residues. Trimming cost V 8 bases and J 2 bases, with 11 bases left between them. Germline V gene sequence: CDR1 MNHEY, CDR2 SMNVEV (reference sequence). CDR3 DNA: TGTGCCAGCCGGGACACTTACACAGATACGCAGTATTTT. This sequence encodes CASRDTYTDTQYF.

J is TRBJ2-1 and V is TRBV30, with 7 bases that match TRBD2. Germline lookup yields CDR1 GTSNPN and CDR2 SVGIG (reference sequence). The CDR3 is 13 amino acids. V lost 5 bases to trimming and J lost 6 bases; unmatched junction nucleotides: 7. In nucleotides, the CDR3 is TGTGCCTGGCTTACCGGGACTACCAATGAGCAGTTCTTC. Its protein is CAWLTGTTNEQFF. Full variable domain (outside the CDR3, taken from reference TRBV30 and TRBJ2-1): SQTIHQWPATLVQPVGSPLSLECTVEGTSNPNLYWYRQAAGRGLQLLFYSVGIGQISSEVPQNLSASRPQDRQFILSSKKLLLSDSGFYLCAWLTGTTNEQFFGPGTRLTVL.

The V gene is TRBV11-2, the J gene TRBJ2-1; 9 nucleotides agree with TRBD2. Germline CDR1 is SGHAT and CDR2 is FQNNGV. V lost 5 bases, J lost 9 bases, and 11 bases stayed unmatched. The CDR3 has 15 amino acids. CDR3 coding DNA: TGTGCCAGCAGCCCCGCGGGAGGGCCCGGAGGTGAGCAGTTCTTC. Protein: CASSPAGGPGGEQFF.

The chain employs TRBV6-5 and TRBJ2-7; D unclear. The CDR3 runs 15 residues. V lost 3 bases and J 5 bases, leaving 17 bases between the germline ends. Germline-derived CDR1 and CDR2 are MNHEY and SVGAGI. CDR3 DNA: TGTGCCAGCAGTTATGGACCTGTGGTCGCGCACGAGCAGTACTTC. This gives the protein CASSYGPVVAHEQYF.

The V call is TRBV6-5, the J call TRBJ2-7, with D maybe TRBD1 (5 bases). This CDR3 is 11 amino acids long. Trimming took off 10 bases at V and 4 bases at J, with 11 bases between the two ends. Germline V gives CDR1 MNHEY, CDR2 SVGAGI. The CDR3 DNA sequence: TGTGCCATCCAGGGTGGATACGAGCAGTACTTC. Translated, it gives CAIQGGYEQYF.

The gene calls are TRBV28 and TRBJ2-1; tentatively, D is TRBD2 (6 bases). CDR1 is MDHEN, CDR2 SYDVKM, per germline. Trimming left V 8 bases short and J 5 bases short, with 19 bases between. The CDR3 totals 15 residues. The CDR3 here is CASLGPGTRNNEQFF. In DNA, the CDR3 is TGTGCCAGCCTAGGCCCGGGGACTCGTAACAATGAGCAGTTCTTC.

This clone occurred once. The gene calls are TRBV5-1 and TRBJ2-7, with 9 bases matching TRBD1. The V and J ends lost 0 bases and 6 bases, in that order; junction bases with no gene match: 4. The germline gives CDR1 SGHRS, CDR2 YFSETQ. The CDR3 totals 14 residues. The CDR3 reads CASSLGTGVGEQYF. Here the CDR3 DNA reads TGCGCCAGCAGCTTGGGGACAGGGGTCGGCGAGCAGTACTTC. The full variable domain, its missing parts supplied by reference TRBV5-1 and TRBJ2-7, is KAGVTQTPRYLIKTRGQQVTLSCSPISGHRSVSWYQQTPGQGLQFLFEYFSETQRNKGNFPGRFSGRQFSNSRSEMNVSTLELGDSALYLCASSLGTGVGEQYFGPGTRLTVT.

The CDR3 DNA reads TGTGCCATCAGTCTAGCGGGAGTGGGTGAGCAGTACTTC. The encoded protein is CAISLAGVGEQYF. The chain carries TRBV10-3 and TRBJ2-7; 10 positions match TRBD2. CDR1 ENHRY and CDR2 SYGVKD come from the germline V gene. The J segment lost 7 bases and the V segment lost 5 bases, leaving 5 bases of the junction unmatched. This CDR3 region has 13 residues.

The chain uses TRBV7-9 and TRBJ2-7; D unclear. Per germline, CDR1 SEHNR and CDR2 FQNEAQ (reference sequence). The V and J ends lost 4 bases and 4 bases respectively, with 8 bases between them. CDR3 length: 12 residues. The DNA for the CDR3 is TGTGCCAGCAGCTCCCCCATATACGAGCAGTACTTC. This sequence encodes CASSSPIYEQYF.

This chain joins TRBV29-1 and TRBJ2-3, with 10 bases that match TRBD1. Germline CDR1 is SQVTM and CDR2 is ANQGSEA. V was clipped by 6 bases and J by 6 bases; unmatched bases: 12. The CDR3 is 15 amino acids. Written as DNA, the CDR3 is TGCAGCGTCGGACAGGGGGTCCTTTACGCGGATACGCAGTATTTT. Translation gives CSVGQGVLYADTQYF.

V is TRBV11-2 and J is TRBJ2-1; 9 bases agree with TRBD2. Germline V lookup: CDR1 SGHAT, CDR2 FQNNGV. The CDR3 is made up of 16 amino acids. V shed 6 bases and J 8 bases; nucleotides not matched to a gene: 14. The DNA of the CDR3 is TGTGCCAGCAGGAGGGGGCGGGAGGGCCGTCTAGATGAGCAGTTCTTC. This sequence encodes CASRRGREGRLDEQFF.